The clone carrying this T cell receptor beta chain occurred a few times. As for time point: sample taken at primary tumor resection. This CDR3 spans 20 amino acids. Germline CDR1 and CDR2: SGHTA and FQGTGA. The junction had 19 bases not matched to a gene; V was cut back by 2 bases and J by 7 bases. TCRdb itself ran the 5' RACE reads through MiXCR, one entry per CDR3 protein. The sample consists of about 6,000 distinct CDR3 sequences, about 20% of them appearing once. The sample is drawn from a study of spatial heterogeneity in lung cancer. Looking at the study overall: More beta-chain than alpha-chain sequences were consistently detected. Every unique TCR and UMI combination, on average, appeared more than ten times in raw reads.

The source is a male donor with early-stage non-small cell lung cancer. The chain employs TRBV7-3 and TRBJ2-1, with 11 bases identical to TRBD2. Specimen: normal lung tissue next to the tumor, collected at surgery. The CDR3 loop is CASSLWPPGSGRAGRNEQFF. The CDR3 bases are TGTGCCAGCAGCTTATGGCCCCCGGGTAGCGGGAGGGCTGGAAGAAATGAGCAGTTCTTC.